The source of this T cell receptor (beta chain) is a study of T cells in Graves' hyperthyroidism and ophthalmopathy. The CDR3 sequence is 14 residues long. V lost 2 bases, J lost 6 bases, and 5 bases stayed unmatched. Germline CDR1 and CDR2: GTSNPN and SVGIG (reference sequence). RNA transcripts provided the source from which TCR beta CDR3 regions were amplified. The HTBI set primed first-round TCR CDR3 RT-PCR. TCRdb re-analysed the multiplex PCR reads in MiXCR, keeping a single row per CDR3 protein. This sample has 300,000 to 350,000 distinct CDR3 sequences, with about 14% found just once. This clonotype was found many times.

V is TRBV30 and J is TRBJ2-7; TRBD2 matches 12 bases. Sequenced material: blood. The receptor was derived from a woman in her twenties or thirties with Graves' hyperthyroidism. This chain's CDR3 is CAWSLGLAGSEQYF. The DNA for the CDR3 is TGTGCCTGGAGTCTCGGACTAGCGGGATCCGAGCAGTACTTC.